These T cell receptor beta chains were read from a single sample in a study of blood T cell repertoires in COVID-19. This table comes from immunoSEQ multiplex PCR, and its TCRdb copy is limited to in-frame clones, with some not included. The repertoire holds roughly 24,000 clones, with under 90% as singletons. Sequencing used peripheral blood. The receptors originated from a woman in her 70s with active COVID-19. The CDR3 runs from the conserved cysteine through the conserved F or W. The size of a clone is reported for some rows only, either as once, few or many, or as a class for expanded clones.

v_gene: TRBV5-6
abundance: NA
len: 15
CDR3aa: CASSPAGGIPDTQYF

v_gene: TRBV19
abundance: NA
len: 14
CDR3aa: CASSIGTGGQPQHF

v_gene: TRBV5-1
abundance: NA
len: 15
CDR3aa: CASSLSRPSYNEQFF

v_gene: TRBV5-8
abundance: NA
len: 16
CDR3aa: CASSLDGGGALNIQYF

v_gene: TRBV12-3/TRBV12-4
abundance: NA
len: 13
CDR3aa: CASSLRQGSEAFF

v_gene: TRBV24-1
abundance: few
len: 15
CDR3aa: CATSDFQGPTYEQYF

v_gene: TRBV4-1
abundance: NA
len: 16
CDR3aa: CASSQGKGVPYNEQFF

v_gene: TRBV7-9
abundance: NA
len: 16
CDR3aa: CASSLVAGGVINTQYF

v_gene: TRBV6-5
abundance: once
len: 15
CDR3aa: CASRRAGGRGNEQFF

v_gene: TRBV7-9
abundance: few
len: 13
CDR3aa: CASSLELNTEAFF

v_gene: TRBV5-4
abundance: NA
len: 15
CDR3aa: CASSHDRGFTDTQYF

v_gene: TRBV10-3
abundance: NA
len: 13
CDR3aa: CAISGQDSYEQYF

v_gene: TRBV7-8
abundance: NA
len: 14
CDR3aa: CASSLASGGNEQFF

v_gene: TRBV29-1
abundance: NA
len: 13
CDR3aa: CSAGLAVYNEQFF